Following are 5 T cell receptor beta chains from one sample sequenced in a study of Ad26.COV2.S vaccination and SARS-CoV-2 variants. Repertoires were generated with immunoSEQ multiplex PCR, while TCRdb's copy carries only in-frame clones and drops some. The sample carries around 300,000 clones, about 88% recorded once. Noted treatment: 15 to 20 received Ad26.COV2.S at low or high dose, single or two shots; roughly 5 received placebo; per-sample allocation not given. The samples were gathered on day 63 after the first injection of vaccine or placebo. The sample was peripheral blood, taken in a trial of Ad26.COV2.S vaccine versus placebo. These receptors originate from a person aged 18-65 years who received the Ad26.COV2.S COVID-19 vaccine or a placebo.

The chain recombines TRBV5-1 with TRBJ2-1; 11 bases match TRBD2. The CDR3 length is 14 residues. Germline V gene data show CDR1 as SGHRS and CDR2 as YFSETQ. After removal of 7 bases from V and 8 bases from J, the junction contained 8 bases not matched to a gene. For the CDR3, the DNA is TGCGCCAGCCGGGTACTAGCGGGAGCCGATGAGCAGTTCTTC. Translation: CASRVLAGADEQFF.

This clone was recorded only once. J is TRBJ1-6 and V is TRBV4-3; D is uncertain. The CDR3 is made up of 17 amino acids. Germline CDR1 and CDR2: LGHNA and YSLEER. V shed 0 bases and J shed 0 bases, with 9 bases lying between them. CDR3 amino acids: CASSQEGTDSYNSPLHF. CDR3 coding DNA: TGCGCCAGCAGCCAAGAAGGAACGGACTCCTATAATTCACCCCTCCACTTT.

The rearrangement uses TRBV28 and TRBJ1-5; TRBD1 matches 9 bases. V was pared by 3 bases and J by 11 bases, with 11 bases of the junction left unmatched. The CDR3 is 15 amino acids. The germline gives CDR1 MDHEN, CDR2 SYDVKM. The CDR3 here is CASSLSGQGDRAQHF. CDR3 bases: TGTGCCAGCAGTTTGTCGGGACAGGGAGATAGGGCCCAGCATTTT.

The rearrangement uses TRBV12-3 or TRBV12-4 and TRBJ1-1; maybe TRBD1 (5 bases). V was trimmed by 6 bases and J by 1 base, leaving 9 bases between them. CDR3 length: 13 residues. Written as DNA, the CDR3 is TGTGCCAGCAGACCAACAGGGAACACTGAAGCTTTCTTT. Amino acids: CASRPTGNTEAFF.

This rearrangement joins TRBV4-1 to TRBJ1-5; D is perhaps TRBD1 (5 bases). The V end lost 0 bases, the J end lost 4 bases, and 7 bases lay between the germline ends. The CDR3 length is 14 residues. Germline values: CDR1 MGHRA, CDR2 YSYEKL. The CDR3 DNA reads TGCGCCAGCAGCCAAGATAGACAGAATCAGCCCCAGCATTTT. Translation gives CASSQDRQNQPQHF.